The source of this T cell receptor beta chain is a study of blood T cell repertoires in COVID-19. At the level of the study: The origin of the acute and convalescent COVID-19 samples was the United States, Italy and Spain.

Recruits, aged about 18 to 95 years, lived in 24 US areas. Either two negative PCRs, clearance, or symptom resolution qualified Cohort 3 donors as recovered. Only in-frame clones appear in the TCRdb table, and some are missing; sequencing was by immunoSEQ multiplex PCR. Here the sample spans 200,000 to 300,000 clones, 70% to 90% being singletons. Germline values: CDR1 MDHEN, CDR2 SYDVKM. V lost 8 bases to trimming and J lost 10 bases; unmatched junction nucleotides: 10. The CDR3 is 12 residues long. V gene TRBV28 combines with J gene TRBJ1-1, with 7 bases aligning to TRBD1. Sequenced sample: PBMCs or T cells enriched from blood (not recorded which). The receptor's source is a man aged 35 to 55 who had recovered from COVID-19. CDR3 sequence (DNA): TGTGCCAGCGCAATCCGACAGGGAGGAGCTTTCTTT. This translates into CASAIRQGGAFF.